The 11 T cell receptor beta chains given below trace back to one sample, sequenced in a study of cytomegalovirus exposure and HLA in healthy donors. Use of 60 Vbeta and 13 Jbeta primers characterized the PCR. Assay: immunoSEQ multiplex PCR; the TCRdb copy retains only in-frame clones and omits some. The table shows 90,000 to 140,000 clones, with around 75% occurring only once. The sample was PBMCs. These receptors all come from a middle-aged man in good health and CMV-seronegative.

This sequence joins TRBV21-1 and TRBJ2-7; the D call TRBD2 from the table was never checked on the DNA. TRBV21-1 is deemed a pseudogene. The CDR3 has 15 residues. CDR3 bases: TGTGCCAGCAGCAAAGAACGCGGAGAGGAATACGAGCAGTACTTC. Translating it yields CASSKERGEEYEQYF.

The CDR3 DNA reads as TGTGCCAGCTCACCACCGTGGGACAGGGACGAGCAGTACTTC. Residues: CASSPPWDRDEQYF. The V and J genes are TRBV18 and TRBJ2-7, with 9 bases fitting TRBD1. This CDR3 has 14 residues. The V segment lost 0 bases and the J segment 5 bases; nucleotides outside the gene matches: 2. In germline, CDR1 is KGHSH, CDR2 LQKENI.

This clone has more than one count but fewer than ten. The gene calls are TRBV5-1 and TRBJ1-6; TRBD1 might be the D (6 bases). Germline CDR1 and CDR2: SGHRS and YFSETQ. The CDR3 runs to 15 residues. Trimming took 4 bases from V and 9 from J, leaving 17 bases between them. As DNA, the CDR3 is TGCGCCAGCAGCCTTATAACAGGGAACAGTTCACCCCTCCACTTT. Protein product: CASSLITGNSSPLHF.

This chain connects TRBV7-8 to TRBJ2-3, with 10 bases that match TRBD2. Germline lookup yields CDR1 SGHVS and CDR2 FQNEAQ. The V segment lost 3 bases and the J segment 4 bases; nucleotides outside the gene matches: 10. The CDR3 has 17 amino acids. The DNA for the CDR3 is TGTGCCAGCAGCTTCCCATCCCTAGCGGGAGTATCAGATACGCAGTATTTT. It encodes CASSFPSLAGVSDTQYF. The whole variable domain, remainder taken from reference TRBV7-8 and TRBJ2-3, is GAGVSQSPRYKVAKRGQDVALRCDPISGHVSLFWYQQALGQGPEFLTYFQNEAQLDKSGLPSDRFFAERPEGSVSTLKIQRTQQEDSAVYLCASSFPSLAGVSDTQYFGPGTRLTVL.

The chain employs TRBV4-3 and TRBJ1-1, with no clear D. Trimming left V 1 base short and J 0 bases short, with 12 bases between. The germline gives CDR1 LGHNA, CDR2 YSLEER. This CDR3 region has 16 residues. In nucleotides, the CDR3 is TGCGCCAGCAGCCAAGTTTTACAGTTGCTGAACACTGAAGCTTTCTTT. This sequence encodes CASSQVLQLLNTEAFF.

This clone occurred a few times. The CDR3 bases are TGTGCCAGCAGCCGGGACAGGAATGAAGCTTTCTTT. It specifies CASSRDRNEAFF. V usage is TRBV5-4 and J usage is TRBJ1-1, with TRBD1 matching 8 bases. Unmatched junction bases numbered 3, after V lost 4 bases and J lost 7 bases. The CDR3 consists of 12 residues. CDR1 and CDR2 (germline): SGHNT, YYREEE (reference sequence).

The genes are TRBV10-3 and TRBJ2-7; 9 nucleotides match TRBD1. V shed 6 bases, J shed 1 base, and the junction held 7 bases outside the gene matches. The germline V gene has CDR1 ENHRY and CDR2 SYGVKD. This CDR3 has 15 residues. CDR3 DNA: TGTGCCATCAGCACCGGGACAGGGCATTCCTACGAGCAGTACTTC. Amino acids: CAISTGTGHSYEQYF.

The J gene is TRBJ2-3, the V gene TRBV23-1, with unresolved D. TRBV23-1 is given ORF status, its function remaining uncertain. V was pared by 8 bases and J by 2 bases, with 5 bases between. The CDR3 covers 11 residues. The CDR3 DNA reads TGCGCCAGCCCTTCCACAGATACGCAGTATTTT. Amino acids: CASPSTDTQYF.

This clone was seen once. The CDR3 spells CASSPPVGGWNEQFF. DNA of the CDR3: TGTGCCAGCAGCCCCCCTGTGGGGGGTTGGAATGAGCAGTTCTTC. V gene TRBV7-9 combines with J gene TRBJ2-1, with a tentative D call TRBD2 (6 bases). Germline loops: CDR1 SEHNR, CDR2 FQNEAQ (reference sequence). Trimming shortened V by 5 bases and J by 7 bases, and 18 bases separated the two germline ends. The CDR3 is 15 amino acids.

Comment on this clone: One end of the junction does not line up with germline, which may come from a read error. The DNA of the CDR3 is TGTGCTAGCAGCCCCGAGGGGGTTCAGGCCCAGTACTTC. This codes for CASSPEGVQAQYF. The gene calls are TRBV7-7 and TRBJ2-5; TRBD1 is a possible D gene (6 bases). The CDR3 is made up of 13 amino acids. Germline lookup yields CDR1 SSHAT and CDR2 FNYEAQ (reference sequence).

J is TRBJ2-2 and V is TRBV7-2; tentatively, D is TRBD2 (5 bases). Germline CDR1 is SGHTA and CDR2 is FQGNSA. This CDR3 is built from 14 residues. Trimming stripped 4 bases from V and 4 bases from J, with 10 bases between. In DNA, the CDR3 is TGTGCCAGCAGCTCCGGACTCCTCACCGGGGAGCTGTTTTTT. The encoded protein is CASSSGLLTGELFF.